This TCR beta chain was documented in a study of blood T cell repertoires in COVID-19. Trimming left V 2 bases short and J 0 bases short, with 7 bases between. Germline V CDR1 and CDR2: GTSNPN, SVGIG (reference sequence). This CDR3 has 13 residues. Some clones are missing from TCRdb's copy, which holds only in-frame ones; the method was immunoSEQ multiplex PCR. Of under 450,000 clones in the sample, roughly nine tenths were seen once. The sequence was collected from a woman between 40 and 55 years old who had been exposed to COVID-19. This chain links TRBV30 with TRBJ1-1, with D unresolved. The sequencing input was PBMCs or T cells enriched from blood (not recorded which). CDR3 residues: CAWSLSVNTEAFF. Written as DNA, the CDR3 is TGTGCCTGGAGTCTCAGCGTGAACACTGAAGCTTTCTTT.